This TCR beta chain comes out of a study of blood T cell repertoires in COVID-19. At the level of the study: The analysed material was cDNA or gDNA that came from T cells, B-cell-depleted T cells, or PBMCs.

Recruitment covered 20 to 25 US areas and drew participants whose ages spanned roughly 18 to 90 years. V was clipped by 4 bases and J by 6 bases; unmatched bases: 8. CDR3 size: 16 residues. Germline-derived CDR1 and CDR2 are MNHEY and SVGEGT. Source study methods: Reference gene primer amplification gave nucleated cell count estimates. Assay: immunoSEQ multiplex PCR; the TCRdb copy retains only in-frame clones and omits some. V, J and clone size are those of that table, while D and trimming were read from the DNA. The sample contains about 260,000 clones, 84% of which appear only once. The material sequenced was PBMCs or T cells enriched from blood (not recorded which). The source is a young man with acute COVID-19. The chain couples TRBV6-2 or TRBV6-3 to TRBJ2-2; 10 nucleotides match TRBD2. The CDR3 nucleotides read TGTGCCAGCAGTTTTCTAGCGGGAGTGCTCGCCGGGGAGCTGTTTTTT. Its translation is CASSFLAGVLAGELFF.